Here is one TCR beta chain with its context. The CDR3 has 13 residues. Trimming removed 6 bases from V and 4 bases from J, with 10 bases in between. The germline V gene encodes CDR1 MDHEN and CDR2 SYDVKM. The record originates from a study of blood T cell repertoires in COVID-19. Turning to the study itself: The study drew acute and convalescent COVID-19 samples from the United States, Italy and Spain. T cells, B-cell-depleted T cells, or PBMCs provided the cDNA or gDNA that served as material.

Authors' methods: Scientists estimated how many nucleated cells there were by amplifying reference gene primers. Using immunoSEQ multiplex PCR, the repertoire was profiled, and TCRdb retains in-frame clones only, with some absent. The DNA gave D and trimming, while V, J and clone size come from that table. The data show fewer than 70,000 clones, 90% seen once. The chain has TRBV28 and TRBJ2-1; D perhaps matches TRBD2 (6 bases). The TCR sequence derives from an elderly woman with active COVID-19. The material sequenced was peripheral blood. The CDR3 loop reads CASRAGTYNEQFF. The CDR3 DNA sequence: TGTGCCAGCAGGGCCGGGACTTACAATGAGCAGTTCTTC.